The rows below give T cell receptor beta chains drawn from one sample of a study of blood T cell repertoires in COVID-19. TCRdb's copy holds only in-frame clones and misses some; the assay was immunoSEQ multiplex PCR. This sample yields under 350,000 clones, of which roughly 86% are seen a single time; 1.3% belongs to the top ten. Material for sequencing was peripheral blood. The receptor set was obtained from a man between 65 and 85 years old with acute or convalescent COVID-19. CDR3s include the opening cysteine and the closing phenylalanine or tryptophan. D genes are given only for firm matches. Clone size appears in some rows only: once, few, many, or a class for an expanded clone.

D | size | J | length | V | CDR3 | DNA
- | - | TRBJ2-3 | 16 | TRBV5-1 | CASSLLGTFPTDTQYF | TGCGCCAGCAGCTTACTAGGGACATTCCCCACAGATACGCAGTATTTT
- | - | TRBJ1-1 | 14 | TRBV6-5 | CASSYSGGNTEAFF | TGTGCCAGCAGTTACTCGGGAGGTAACACTGAAGCTTTCTTT
- | - | TRBJ1-6 | 15 | TRBV6-5 | CASSYSAQGGSPLHF | TGTGCCAGCAGTTACTCGGCCCAGGGTGGTTCACCCCTCCACTTT
TRBD1 | - | TRBJ1-6 | 14 | TRBV6-2/TRBV6-3 | CASSWGQAVSPLHF | TGTGCCAGCAGTTGGGGACAGGCCGTTTCACCCCTCCACTTT
TRBD1 | - | TRBJ1-5 | 14 | TRBV19 | CASSGQGAKQPQHF | TGTGCCAGTTCGGGACAGGGGGCAAAACAGCCCCAGCATTTT
- | - | TRBJ1-2 | 14 | TRBV7-3 | CASSLTGASSGYTF | TGTGCCAGCAGCTTAACGGGCGCCTCTTCAGGCTACACCTTC
- | - | TRBJ1-5 | 13 | TRBV12-3/TRBV12-4 | CASSTRLNQPQHF | TGTGCCAGCAGTACGAGACTCAATCAGCCCCAGCATTTT
- | few | TRBJ1-5 | 13 | TRBV2 | CASSPGQLFPQHF | TGTGCCAGCAGTCCGGGACAACTTTTCCCCCAGCATTTT
TRBD2 | many | TRBJ2-1 | 15 | TRBV5-1 | CASSLVAGDYNEQFF | TGCGCCAGCAGCTTGGTAGCGGGGGACTACAATGAGCAGTTCTTC
- | - | TRBJ2-1 | 13 | TRBV14 | CASRATSFDEQFF | TGTGCCAGCAGAGCAACTAGTTTCGATGAGCAGTTCTTC
- | - | TRBJ2-3 | 13 | TRBV7-2 | CASSPGPSDTQYF | TGTGCCAGCAGCCCAGGGCCGTCGGATACGCAGTATTTT
TRBD1 | few | TRBJ1-6 | 14 | TRBV6-5 | CATGRTGSNSPLHF | TGTGCCACCGGCCGGACAGGGAGTAATTCACCCCTCCACTTT
TRBD1 | - | TRBJ1-2 | 12 | TRBV12-3/TRBV12-4 | CASSRDRVGYTF | TGTGCCAGCAGCCGGGACAGGGTTGGCTACACCTTC
TRBD1 | few | TRBJ1-4 | 13 | TRBV6-5 | CASRRDRYSQLFF | TGTGCCAGCAGGAGGGACAGGTATAGTCAACTGTTTTTT
- | - | TRBJ2-1 | 16 | TRBV7-9 | CASSPRTADHYNEQFF | TGTGCCAGCAGCCCCCGGACAGCCGATCACTACAATGAGCAGTTCTTC
TRBD2 | - | TRBJ2-7 | 17 | TRBV7-2 | CASSRVAGGRQTYEQYF | TGTGCCAGCAGCAGAGTAGCGGGGGGGCGTCAAACCTACGAGCAGTACTTC
- | - | TRBJ2-1 | 15 | TRBV3-1/TRBV3-2 | CASSITSYPYNEQFF | TGTGCCAGCAGCATAACTAGCTACCCTTACAATGAGCAGTTCTTC
- | - | TRBJ1-1 | 15 | TRBV4-3 | CASNLEVWQNTEAFF | TGCGCCAGCAACCTCGAGGTGTGGCAGAACACTGAAGCTTTCTTT
- | few | TRBJ2-1 | 13 | TRBV4-3 | CASSLGANNEQFF | TGCGCCAGCAGCCTGGGGGCGAACAATGAGCAGTTCTTC
TRBD1 | - | TRBJ1-5 | 19 | TRBV6-2/TRBV6-3 | CASSYSMIRDRGSNQPQHF | TGTGCCAGCAGTTACTCGATGATACGGGACAGGGGAAGCAATCAGCCCCAGCATTTT
- | - | TRBJ1-6 | 13 | TRBV9 | CASSVRIDSPLHF | TGTGCCAGCAGCGTTAGAATCGATTCACCCCTCCACTTT
- | - | TRBJ1-4 | 21 | TRBV21-1 | CASSKALSSRQGKWVNEKLFF | TGTGCCAGCAGCAAAGCGCTTTCCTCGCGGCAGGGTAAATGGGTGAATGAAAAACTGTTTTTT
TRBD1 | - | TRBJ1-2 | 14 | TRBV19 | CATFRGDRVYGYTF | TGTGCCACCTTCCGTGGGGACAGGGTCTATGGCTACACCTTC
TRBD1 | - | TRBJ2-7 | 15 | TRBV28 | CASTAGQGPSYEQYF | TGTGCCAGCACCGCTGGACAGGGACCCTCCTACGAGCAGTACTTC
- | - | TRBJ1-2 | 13 | TRBV24-1 | CATSPGRNYGYTF | TGTGCCACCAGTCCAGGCCGAAACTATGGCTACACCTTC
TRBD1 | - | TRBJ2-7 | 20 | TRBV10-3 | CAIIPPGKDRSLLDLYEQYF | TGTGCCATCATCCCACCTGGTAAGGACAGGTCCCTCCTAGACCTCTACGAGCAGTACTTC
- | - | TRBJ1-2 | 15 | TRBV15 | CATSRDISDIYGYTF | TGTGCCACCAGCAGAGATATTTCAGACATCTATGGCTACACCTTC
TRBD2 | once | TRBJ2-7 | 14 | TRBV28 | CASSLLAGIYEQYF | TGTGCCAGCAGTCTGCTAGCGGGGATATACGAGCAGTACTTC
- | - | TRBJ1-3 | 17 | TRBV9 | CASSVAHSVISGNTIYF | TGTGCCAGCAGCGTAGCTCACAGTGTGATCTCTGGAAACACCATATATTTT
- | - | TRBJ1-5 | 15 | TRBV28 | CASRAGEYSNQPQHF | TGTGCCAGCAGGGCAGGGGAATATAGCAATCAGCCCCAGCATTTT
TRBD1 | - | TRBJ1-6 | 14 | TRBV28 | CASSRTGENSPLHF | TGTGCCAGCAGTAGGACAGGGGAAAATTCACCCCTCCACTTT
- | few | TRBJ2-7 | 13 | TRBV3-1/TRBV3-2 | CASSQGQPYEQYF | TGTGCCAGCAGCCAAGGACAGCCCTACGAGCAGTACTTC
- | once | TRBJ2-2 | 16 | TRBV18 | CASSIIQGANTGELFF | TGTGCCAGCTCCATAATTCAAGGAGCGAACACCGGGGAGCTGTTTTTT
- | - | TRBJ1-5 | 15 | TRBV6-2/TRBV6-3 | CASSSGTGGNQPQHF | TGTGCCAGCAGTTCGGGGACGGGGGGCAATCAGCCCCAGCATTTT
TRBD1 | - | TRBJ2-7 | 14 | TRBV19 | CASSIRDSFYEQYF | TGTGCCAGTAGTATCCGGGACAGCTTCTACGAGCAGTACTTC
TRBD2 | - | TRBJ2-1 | 19 | TRBV4-2 | CASSQVGLADFLSYNEQFF | TGTGCCAGCAGCCAAGTGGGACTAGCGGATTTCCTCTCCTACAATGAGCAGTTCTTC
- | - | TRBJ2-7 | 13 | TRBV6-2/TRBV6-3 | CASSSTATYEQYF | TGTGCCAGCAGTTCGACAGCGACCTACGAGCAGTACTTC
- | - | TRBJ2-3 | 15 | TRBV4-2 | CASSQGAGLRDTQYF | TGTGCCAGCAGCCAAGGGGCGGGGTTAAGAGATACGCAGTATTTT
- | - | TRBJ2-1 | 12 | TRBV18 | CASSPTGDEQFF | TGTGCCAGCTCACCGACGGGGGATGAGCAGTTCTTC
TRBD1 | - | TRBJ1-3 | 15 | TRBV5-4 | CASSRQGGTGNTIYF | TGTGCCAGCAGCCGACAGGGTGGGACTGGAAACACCATATATTTT
TRBD1 | - | TRBJ1-5 | 16 | TRBV9 | CASSVVDRYSNQPQHF | TGTGCCAGCAGCGTAGTGGACAGGTATAGCAATCAGCCCCAGCATTTT
- | - | TRBJ1-6 | 14 | TRBV5-1 | CASSPAGPNSPLHF | TGCGCCAGCAGCCCCGCGGGGCCCAATTCACCCCTCCACTTT
- | - | TRBJ1-5 | 13 | TRBV19 | CASMGGFNQPQHF | TGTGCCAGTATGGGGGGGTTCAATCAGCCCCAGCATTTT
TRBD1 | - | TRBJ1-1 | 18 | TRBV6-6 | CASSRLRTGGPLNTEAFF | TGTGCCAGCAGTCGATTAAGGACAGGGGGTCCATTGAACACTGAAGCTTTCTTT
- | few | TRBJ2-5 | 14 | TRBV2 | CASKKQAGQETQYF | TGTGCCAGCAAAAAACAGGCAGGTCAAGAGACCCAGTACTTC
TRBD1 | - | TRBJ2-5 | 16 | TRBV5-6 | CASSLKLDRGRETQYF | TGTGCCAGCAGCTTGAAGTTGGACAGGGGGCGAGAGACCCAGTACTTC
- | - | TRBJ2-3 | 12 | TRBV5-1 | CASSANQDTQYF | TGCGCCAGCAGCGCAAACCAGGATACGCAGTATTTT
TRBD2 | - | TRBJ2-5 | 13 | TRBV12-3/TRBV12-4 | CASSSNRGGTQYF | TGTGCCAGCAGTTCGAACCGGGGGGGGACCCAGTACTTC
- | - | TRBJ1-1 | 14 | TRBV7-8 | CASSLDQANTEAFF | TGTGCCAGCAGCTTAGATCAGGCGAACACTGAAGCTTTCTTT
- | - | TRBJ1-1 | 14 | TRBV25-1 | CASSKRGSNTEAFF | TGTGCCAGCAGTAAGAGGGGGTCTAACACTGAAGCTTTCTTT
- | few | TRBJ2-1 | 13 | TRBV5-6 | CASSLVSTAGQFF | TGTGCCAGCAGCTTGGTCTCGACTGCGGGACAGTTCTTC
- | - | TRBJ2-7 | 12 | TRBV2 | CASGSQNYEQYF | TGTGCCAGCGGGTCACAGAATTACGAGCAGTACTTC
- | - | TRBJ2-1 | 17 | TRBV3-1/TRBV3-2 | CASSPIPGTSSYNEQFF | TGTGCCAGCAGCCCGATCCCGGGTACCTCGTCCTACAATGAGCAGTTCTTC
- | - | TRBJ2-5 | 12 | TRBV12-3/TRBV12-4 | CASSRSSGQEYF | TGTGCCAGCAGCCGTAGCTCGGGACAAGAGTACTTC
TRBD1 | few | TRBJ1-6 | 16 | TRBV6-5 | CASSYSTGHNNSPLHF | TGTGCCAGCAGTTACTCGACAGGGCACAATAATTCACCCCTCCACTTT